Each of the 17 T cell receptor beta chains below was sequenced from the same sample in a study of blood T cell repertoires in COVID-19. Libraries were prepared by immunoSEQ multiplex PCR; TCRdb keeps only in-frame clonotypes and omits some of them. The data contain 250,000 to 350,000 clones, more than 80% of them singletons. Input material: peripheral blood. The source is a woman aged 45 to 65 with COVID-19, enrolled during active disease.

The chain couples TRBV11-2 to TRBJ1-1, with TRBD1 matching 8 bases. The germline V gene encodes CDR1 SGHAT and CDR2 FQNNGV. V lost 5 bases to trimming and J lost 4 bases; unmatched junction nucleotides: 3. The CDR3 is 13 residues long. The CDR3 DNA reads as TGTGCCAGCAGCCAAGGACAGGGCACTGAAGCTTTCTTT. It specifies CASSQGQGTEAFF.

The V call is TRBV10-2, the J call TRBJ2-1; D is possibly TRBD2 (5 bases). CDR1 WSHSY and CDR2 SAAADI come from the germline V gene. The V end was cut by 6 bases, the J end by 7 bases, with 16 bases between. This CDR3 comprises 14 residues. The CDR3 DNA is TGCGCCAGCAGAAGTACTAGTACGGGGAATGAGCAGTTCTTC. This sequence encodes CASRSTSTGNEQFF.

The chain uses TRBV7-9 and TRBJ2-1; weak D call: TRBD2 (5 bases). Trimming stripped 5 bases from V and 9 bases from J, with 14 bases between. The length of the CDR3 is 13 residues. From germline, CDR1 is SEHNR and CDR2 FQNEAQ (reference sequence). CDR3: CASSPRTGFEQFF. In DNA, the CDR3 is TGTGCCAGCAGCCCACGGACTGGGTTTGAGCAGTTCTTC. Full variable domain (remainder filled in from reference TRBV7-9 and TRBJ2-1): DTGVSQNPRHKITKRGQNVTFRCDPISEHNRLYWYRQTLGQGPEFLTYFQNEAQLEKSRLLSDRFSAERPKGSFSTLEIQRTEQGDSAMYLCASSPRTGFEQFFGPGTRLTVL.

The chain carries TRBV2 and TRBJ1-2, with 12 bases lining up with TRBD1. V lost 2 bases to trimming and J lost 8 bases; unmatched junction nucleotides: 6. The germline gives CDR1 SNHLY, CDR2 FYNNEI. CDR3 length: 15 residues. The DNA of the CDR3 is TGTGCCAGCAGTGAAAAAGGGACAGGGGGCGAGGGCTACACCTTC. Translated: CASSEKGTGGEGYTF.

This clone came up once. CDR3: CAISEGGRLGSEQFF. CDR3 nucleotide sequence: TGTGCCATCAGTGAAGGCGGGAGATTGGGCAGTGAGCAGTTCTTC. The gene calls are TRBV10-3 and TRBJ2-1; 7 bases line up with TRBD2. Trimming at V came to 3 bases and at J to 9 bases, leaving 11 bases not matched to a gene. This CDR3 region has 15 residues. Germline assignment: CDR1 ENHRY and CDR2 SYGVKD.

This clone showed up just a few times. V and J are TRBV6-5 and TRBJ1-2; 9 bases line up with TRBD1. The CDR3 spans 15 residues. Per germline, CDR1 MNHEY and CDR2 SVGAGI. V shed 5 bases and J 4 bases; nucleotides not matched to a gene: 8. The CDR3 coding sequence is TGTGCCAGCAGTCTAATAGACAGGGGGTCCTATGGCTACACCTTC. Translation gives CASSLIDRGSYGYTF.

J is TRBJ1-2 and V is TRBV10-2, with TRBD1 as a possible D gene (5 bases). V was shortened by 4 bases and J by 2 bases, with 8 bases between the two germline ends. The CDR3 has 13 amino acids. CDR1 and CDR2 from the germline V gene are WSHSY and SAAADI. In DNA form, the CDR3 reads TGCGCCAGCAGTGGGGGGGACAACTATGGCTACACCTTC. Its protein is CASSGGDNYGYTF.

The genes are TRBV7-2 and TRBJ1-2; 7 bases are a match to TRBD1. The CDR3 length is 16 residues. The V and J ends lost 2 bases and 0 bases, in that order; junction bases with no gene match: 6. CDR1 and CDR2 from the germline V gene are SGHTA and FQGNSA. CDR3 nucleotide sequence: TGTGCCAGCAGCTTAACCGGGACAGTTACTAACTATGGCTACACCTTC. It specifies CASSLTGTVTNYGYTF.

CDR3 region: CASSPLRLAEVTGELFF. CDR3 coding DNA: TGTGCCAGCTCACCCCTAAGACTAGCGGAAGTCACCGGGGAGCTGTTTTTT. The V gene is TRBV18, the J gene TRBJ2-2; 9 bases agree with TRBD2. The germline V gene has CDR1 KGHSH and CDR2 LQKENI. The length of the CDR3 is 17 residues. V shed 3 bases, J shed 4 bases, and the junction held 9 bases outside the gene matches.

This clone was counted only a few times. CDR3 nucleotides: TGCGCCAGCATCCCCCGCGGGGGGAAGGGTGAAGCTTTCTTT. Translation gives CASIPRGGKGEAFF. The rearrangement links TRBV4-1 to TRBJ1-1, with D possibly matching TRBD1 (5 bases). The V end was cut by 7 bases, the J end by 7 bases, with 19 bases between. The CDR3 consists of 14 residues. Germline CDR1 is MGHRA and CDR2 is YSYEKL.

This chain uses TRBV7-9 with TRBJ2-1; no reliable D call. V lost 0 bases to trimming and J lost 10 bases, with 10 bases between them. This CDR3 has 13 residues. Germline CDR1 is SEHNR and CDR2 is FQNEAQ (reference sequence). The CDR3 region is CASSLASGREQFF. DNA for the CDR3: TGTGCCAGCAGCTTAGCGTCCGGCAGGGAGCAGTTCTTC.

J is TRBJ2-5 and V is TRBV5-1; D may be TRBD1 (7 bases). V was trimmed by 7 bases and J by 0 bases, leaving 10 bases between them. Germline CDR1 SGHRS, CDR2 YFSETQ. CDR3 length equals 13 residues. CDR3 in amino acids: CASRGTDQETQYF. DNA for the CDR3: TGCGCCAGCCGCGGGACAGACCAAGAGACCCAGTACTTC.

The chain has TRBV5-6 and TRBJ2-1; D is possibly TRBD2 (8 bases). The V gene lost 5 bases and the J gene lost 8 bases, with 20 bases spanning the gap. The germline gives CDR1 SGHDT, CDR2 YYEEEE. CDR3 size: 15 residues. The CDR3 DNA is TGTGCCAGCAGACCACAGGGGACTAGTGGCTATGAGCAGTTCTTC. Encoded protein: CASRPQGTSGYEQFF.

In this sample, this clone turned up once. The chain has TRBV30 and TRBJ2-2; 8 positions match TRBD2. CDR3 length: 14 residues. Germline loops: CDR1 GTSNPN, CDR2 SVGIG (reference sequence). Germline trimming cut 3 bases from V and 5 bases from J; bases unmatched to any gene: 5. This CDR3 is CAWRIAGRTGELFF. CDR3 DNA sequence: TGTGCCTGGAGAATAGCGGGAAGGACCGGGGAGCTGTTTTTT.

The chain uses TRBV7-2 and TRBJ1-3, with D unclear. This CDR3 region has 14 residues. Trimming cost V 5 bases and J 2 bases, with 10 bases left between them. CDR1 and CDR2 (germline): SGHTA, FQGNSA. CDR3 nucleotide sequence: TGTGCCAGCAGCCCTGCCGGGGCTGGAAACACCATATATTTT. It translates to CASSPAGAGNTIYF.

The chain has TRBV7-2 and TRBJ1-1; D is unclear. CDR1 is SGHTA, CDR2 FQGNSA, per germline. This CDR3 spans 14 amino acids. Trimming took 1 base from V and 1 from J, leaving 7 bases between them. The CDR3 DNA reads TGTGCCAGCAGCTTAGTGTACTGGAACACTGAAGCTTTCTTT. It specifies CASSLVYWNTEAFF.

The gene calls are TRBV7-3 and TRBJ2-1; 7 bases align to TRBD1. The CDR3 totals 14 residues. Trimming removed 7 bases from V and 5 bases from J; junction bases left unmatched: 8. The germline V gene encodes CDR1 SGHTA and CDR2 FQGTGA. The CDR3 here is CASNSGTDHNEQFF. The CDR3 coding sequence is TGTGCCAGCAACTCCGGGACAGACCACAATGAGCAGTTCTTC.